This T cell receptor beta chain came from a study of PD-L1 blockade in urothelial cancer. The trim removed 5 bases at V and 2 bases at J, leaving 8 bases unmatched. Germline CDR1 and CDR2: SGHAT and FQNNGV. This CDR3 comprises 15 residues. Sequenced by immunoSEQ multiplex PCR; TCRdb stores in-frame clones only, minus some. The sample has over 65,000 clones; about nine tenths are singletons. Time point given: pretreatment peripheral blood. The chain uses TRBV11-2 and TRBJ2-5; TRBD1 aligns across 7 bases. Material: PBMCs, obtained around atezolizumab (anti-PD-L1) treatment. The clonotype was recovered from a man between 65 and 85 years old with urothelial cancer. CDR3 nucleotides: TGTGCCAGCAGCCGATCCACAGGGGATCAAGAGACCCAGTACTTC. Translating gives CASSRSTGDQETQYF.